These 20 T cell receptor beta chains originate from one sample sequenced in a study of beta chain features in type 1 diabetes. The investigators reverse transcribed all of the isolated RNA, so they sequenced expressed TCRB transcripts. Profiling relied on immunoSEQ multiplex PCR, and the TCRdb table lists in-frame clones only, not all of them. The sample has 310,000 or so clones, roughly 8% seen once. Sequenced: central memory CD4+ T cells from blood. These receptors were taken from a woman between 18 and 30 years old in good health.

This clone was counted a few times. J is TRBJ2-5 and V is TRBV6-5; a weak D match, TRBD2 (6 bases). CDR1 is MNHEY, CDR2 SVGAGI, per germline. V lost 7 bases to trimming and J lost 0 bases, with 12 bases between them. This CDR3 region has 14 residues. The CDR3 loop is CASKQWDYQETQYF. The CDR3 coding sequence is TGTGCCAGCAAACAGTGGGACTACCAAGAGACCCAGTACTTC.

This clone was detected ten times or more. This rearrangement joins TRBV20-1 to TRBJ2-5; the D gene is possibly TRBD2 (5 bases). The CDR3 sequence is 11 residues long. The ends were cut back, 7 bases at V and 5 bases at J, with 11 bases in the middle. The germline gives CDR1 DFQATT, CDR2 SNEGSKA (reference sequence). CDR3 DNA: TGCAGTGTATCCGGGGAGGAGACCCAGTACTTC. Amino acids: CSVSGEETQYF.

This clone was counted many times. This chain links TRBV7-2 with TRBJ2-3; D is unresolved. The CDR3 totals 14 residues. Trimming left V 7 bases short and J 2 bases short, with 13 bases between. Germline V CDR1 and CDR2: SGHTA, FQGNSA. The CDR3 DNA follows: TGTGCCAGCACGGTAGGAGTCAACACAGATACGCAGTATTTT. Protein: CASTVGVNTDTQYF.

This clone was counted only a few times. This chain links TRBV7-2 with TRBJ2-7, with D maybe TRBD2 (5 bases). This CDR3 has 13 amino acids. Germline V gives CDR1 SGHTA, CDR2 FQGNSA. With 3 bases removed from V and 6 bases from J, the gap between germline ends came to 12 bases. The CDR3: CASSFYLALEQYF. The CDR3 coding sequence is TGTGCCAGCAGCTTCTACCTAGCCCTCGAGCAGTACTTC. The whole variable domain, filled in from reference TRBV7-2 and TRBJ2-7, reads GAGVSQSPSNKVTEKGKDVELRCDPISGHTALYWYRQSLGQGLEFLIYFQGNSAPDKSGLPSDRFSAERTGGSVSTLTIQRTQQEDSAVYLCASSFYLALEQYFGPGTRLTVT.

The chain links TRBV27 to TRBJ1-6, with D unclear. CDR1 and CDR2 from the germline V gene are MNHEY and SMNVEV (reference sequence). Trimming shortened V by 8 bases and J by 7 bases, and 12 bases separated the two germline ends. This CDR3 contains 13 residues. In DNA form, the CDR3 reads TGTGCCAGCGGTATTTGGGGAAATTCACCCCTCCACTTT. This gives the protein CASGIWGNSPLHF.

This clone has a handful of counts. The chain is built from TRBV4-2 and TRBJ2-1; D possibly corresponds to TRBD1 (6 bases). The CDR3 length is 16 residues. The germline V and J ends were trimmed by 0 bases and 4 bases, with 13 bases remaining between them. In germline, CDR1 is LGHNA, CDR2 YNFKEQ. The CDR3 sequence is CASSQDRGKRYNEQFF. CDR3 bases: TGTGCCAGCAGCCAAGACAGGGGAAAGAGGTACAATGAGCAGTTCTTC.

The CDR3 nucleotides read TGCAGCGTTGAAGAGGGGATAGCGGAAACTTACAATGAGCAGTTCTTC. It encodes CSVEEGIAETYNEQFF. The chain couples TRBV29-1 to TRBJ2-1; the D gene is possibly TRBD2 (6 bases). V was cut by 0 bases and J by 4 bases, with 16 bases left in between. This CDR3 region has 16 residues. Germline V lookup: CDR1 SQVTM, CDR2 ANQGSEA.

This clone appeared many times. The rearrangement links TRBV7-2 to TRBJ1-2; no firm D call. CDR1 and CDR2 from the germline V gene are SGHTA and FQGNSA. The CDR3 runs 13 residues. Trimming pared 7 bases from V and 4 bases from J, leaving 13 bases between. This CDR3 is CASKVYNSYGYTF. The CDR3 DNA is TGTGCCAGCAAGGTTTATAATTCCTATGGCTACACCTTC.

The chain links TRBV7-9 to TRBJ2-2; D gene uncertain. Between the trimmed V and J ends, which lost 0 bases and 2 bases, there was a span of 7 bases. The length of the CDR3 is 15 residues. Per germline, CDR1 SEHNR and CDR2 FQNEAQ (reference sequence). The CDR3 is CASSLAVQNTGELFF. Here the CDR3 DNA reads TGTGCCAGCAGCTTAGCCGTACAAAACACCGGGGAGCTGTTTTTT.

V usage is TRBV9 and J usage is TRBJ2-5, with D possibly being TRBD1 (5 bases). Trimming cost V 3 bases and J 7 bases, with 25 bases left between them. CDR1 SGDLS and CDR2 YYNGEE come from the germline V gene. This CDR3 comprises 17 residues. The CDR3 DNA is TGTGCCAGCAGCGCCGTGCCAACAGGTCCCGGCGGAAGGACCCAGTACTTC. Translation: CASSAVPTGPGGRTQYF.

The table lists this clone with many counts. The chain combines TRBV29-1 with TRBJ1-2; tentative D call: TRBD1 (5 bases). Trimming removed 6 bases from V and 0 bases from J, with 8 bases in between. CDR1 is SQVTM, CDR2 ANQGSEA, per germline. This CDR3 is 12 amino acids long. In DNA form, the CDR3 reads TGCAGCGTGGGGCGTTCTAACTATGGCTACACCTTC. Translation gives CSVGRSNYGYTF.

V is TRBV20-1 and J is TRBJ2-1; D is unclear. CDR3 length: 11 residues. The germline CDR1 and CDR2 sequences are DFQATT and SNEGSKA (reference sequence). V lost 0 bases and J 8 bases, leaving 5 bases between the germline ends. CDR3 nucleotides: TGCAGTGCTAGAGATTACGATGAGCAGTTCTTC. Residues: CSARDYDEQFF.

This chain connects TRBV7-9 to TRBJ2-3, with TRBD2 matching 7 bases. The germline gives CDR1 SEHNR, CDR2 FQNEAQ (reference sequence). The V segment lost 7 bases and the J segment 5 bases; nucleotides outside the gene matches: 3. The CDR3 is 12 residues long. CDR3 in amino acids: CASTTGGDTQYF. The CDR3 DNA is TGTGCCAGCACTACGGGGGGAGATACGCAGTATTTT.

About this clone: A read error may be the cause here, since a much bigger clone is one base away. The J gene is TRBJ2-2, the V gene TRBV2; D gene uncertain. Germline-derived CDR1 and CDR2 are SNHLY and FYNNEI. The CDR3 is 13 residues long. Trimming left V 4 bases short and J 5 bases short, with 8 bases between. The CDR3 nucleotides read TGTGCCAGCAGTGTCGGGTTGACCGGGGAGCTGTTTTTT. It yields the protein CASSVGLTGELFF.

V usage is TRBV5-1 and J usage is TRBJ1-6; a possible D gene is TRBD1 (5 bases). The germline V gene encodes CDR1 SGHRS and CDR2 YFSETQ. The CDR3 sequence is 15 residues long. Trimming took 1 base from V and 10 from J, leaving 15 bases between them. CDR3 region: CASSLTAGQRSPLHF. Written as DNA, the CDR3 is TGCGCCAGCAGCTTGACGGCAGGGCAGAGGTCACCCCTCCACTTT.

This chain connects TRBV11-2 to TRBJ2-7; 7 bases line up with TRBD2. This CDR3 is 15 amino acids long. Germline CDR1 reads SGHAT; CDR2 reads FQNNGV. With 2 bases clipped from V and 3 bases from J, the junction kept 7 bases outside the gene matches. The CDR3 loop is CASSLMGRELYEQYF. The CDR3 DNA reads TGTGCCAGCAGCTTAATGGGGCGGGAGCTCTACGAGCAGTACTTC.

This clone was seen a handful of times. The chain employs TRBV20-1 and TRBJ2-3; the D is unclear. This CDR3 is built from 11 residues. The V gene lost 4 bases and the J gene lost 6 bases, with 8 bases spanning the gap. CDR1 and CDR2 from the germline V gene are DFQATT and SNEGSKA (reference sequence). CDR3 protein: CSATLWDTQYF. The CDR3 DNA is TGCAGTGCTACCCTTTGGGATACGCAGTATTTT.

The CDR3, as DNA: TGTGCCAGCAGCGGTCCAGGACACTCCTACGAGCAGTACTTC. Protein product: CASSGPGHSYEQYF. This chain uses TRBV28 with TRBJ2-7, with D possibly matching TRBD1 (5 bases). CDR3 length equals 14 residues. The germline V gene has CDR1 MDHEN and CDR2 SYDVKM. Trimming took 6 bases from V and 0 from J, leaving 12 bases between them.

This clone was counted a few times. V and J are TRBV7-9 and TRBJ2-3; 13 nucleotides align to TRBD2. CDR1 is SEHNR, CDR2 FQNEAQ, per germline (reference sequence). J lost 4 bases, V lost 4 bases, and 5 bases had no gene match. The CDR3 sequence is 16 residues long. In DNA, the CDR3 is TGTGCCAGCAGCTGGACTAGCGGGAGTTGGGCAGATACGCAGTATTTT. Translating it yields CASSWTSGSWADTQYF.

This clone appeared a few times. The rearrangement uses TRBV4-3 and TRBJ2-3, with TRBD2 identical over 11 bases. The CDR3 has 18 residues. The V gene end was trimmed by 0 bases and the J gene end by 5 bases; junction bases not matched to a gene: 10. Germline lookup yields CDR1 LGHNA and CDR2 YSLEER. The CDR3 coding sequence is TGCGCCAGCAGCCAAGAAATTCCGACTAGCGGGATGGAAGATACGCAGTATTTT. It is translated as CASSQEIPTSGMEDTQYF.